This paragraph reports one TCR beta chain. Its matching antigen is unknown. The CDR3 sequence is 15 residues long. Trimming cost V 7 bases and J 2 bases; bases outside gene matches: 9. The germline V gene encodes CDR1 MDHEN and CDR2 SYDVKM. Treatment given: some 20 received Ad26.COV2.S at low or high dose, single or two shots; several received placebo; per-sample allocation not given. All samples were drawn on day 63, counting from the first vaccine or placebo injection. The sample belongs to a study of Ad26.COV2.S vaccination and SARS-CoV-2 variants. Produced via immunoSEQ multiplex PCR; TCRdb's table is partial and in-frame only. The profile covers about 400,000 clones, with around nine tenths appearing a single time and 1.9% taken by the ten largest. Study results and caveats: Measurement of non-spike TCR breadth gave similar results in vaccine and placebo recipients. The breadth of spike-specific CD8+ and CD4+ T cell responses after vaccination was reportedly substantial.

The rearrangement uses TRBV28 and TRBJ2-7; 9 nucleotides agree with TRBD1. Source: peripheral blood, taken in a trial of Ad26.COV2.S vaccine versus placebo. The receptor comes from a person between 18 and 60 years old who received the Ad26.COV2.S COVID-19 vaccine or a placebo. CDR3 in DNA: TGTGCCAGCACGGTCCGGGACAGGGTCACCTACGAGCAGTACTTC. Translating gives CASTVRDRVTYEQYF.